A selection of T cell receptor beta chains follows, all from one sample in a study of regulatory T cells in long-lasting Graves disease. Via MiXCR, TCRdb re-called the multiplex PCR reads, giving one row per CDR3 protein. Among about 660,000 distinct CDR3 sequences listed, about 30% were seen once. Sample: peripheral blood mononuclear cells (PBMCs), taken when the disease was refractory, from a patient treated with antithyroid drugs. These TCRs come from a female donor with Graves disease. Each CDR3 is given without its conserved first and last residue. Rows may omit the clone size; those that give it use once, few, many or a size class.

CDR3 protein,clone size,J gene,V gene
ASSLGPRLGYT,few,TRBJ1-2,TRBV5-6
ASSGDHEQY,NA,TRBJ2-7,TRBV2
ASKGGAAFNYGYT,many,TRBJ1-2,TRBV2
ASSHTNRVNTEAF,many,TRBJ1-1,TRBV7-9
AWSVKGGQPQH,NA,TRBJ1-5,TRBV30
SARTEMNTEAF,few,TRBJ1-1,TRBV20-1
ASSYGTGNNEKLF,NA,TRBJ1-4,TRBV6-5
ASSPGTGSTNEKLF,NA,TRBJ1-4,TRBV6-2/TRBV6-3
ASSQNPAYEQY,NA,TRBJ2-7,TRBV6-2/TRBV6-3
ASKEERAGYNEQF,NA,TRBJ2-1,TRBV2
ASTGTGFRTEAF,NA,TRBJ1-1,TRBV6-4
ASSLWDLVAGELF,NA,TRBJ2-2,TRBV28
ASSLLLGTSLEQY,few,TRBJ2-7,TRBV7-9
ASSPDRGGQPQH,many,TRBJ1-5,TRBV28
SALEAF,many,TRBJ1-1,TRBV20-1
AIATGNSNQPQH,few,TRBJ1-5,TRBV10-3
ASSGLRAGYT,few,TRBJ1-2,TRBV2
ASSLGLAGVYNTDTQY,few,TRBJ2-3,TRBV12-3/TRBV12-4
ASSFRRQATTEAF,NA,TRBJ1-1,TRBV28